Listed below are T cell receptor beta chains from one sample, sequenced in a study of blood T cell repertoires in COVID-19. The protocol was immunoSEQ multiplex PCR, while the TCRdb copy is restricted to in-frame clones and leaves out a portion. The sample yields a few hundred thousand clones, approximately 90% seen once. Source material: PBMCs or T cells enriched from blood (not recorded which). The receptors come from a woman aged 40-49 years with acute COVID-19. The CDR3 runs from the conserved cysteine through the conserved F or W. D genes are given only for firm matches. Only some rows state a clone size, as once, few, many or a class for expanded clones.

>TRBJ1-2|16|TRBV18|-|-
CASSPGMILGGYGYTF
TGTGCCAGCTCACCTGGGATGATCCTCGGGGGTTATGGCTACACCTTC
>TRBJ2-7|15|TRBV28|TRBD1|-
CASSNPGQGRYEQYF
TGTGCCAGCAGTAATCCGGGACAGGGGCGATACGAGCAGTACTTC
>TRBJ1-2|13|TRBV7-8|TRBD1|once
CASSPGQDYGYTF
TGTGCCAGCAGCCCGGGACAGGACTATGGCTACACCTTC
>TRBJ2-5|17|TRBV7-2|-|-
CASSHPRAREYQETQYF
TGTGCCAGCAGCCACCCCCGGGCGCGGGAATACCAAGAGACCCAGTACTTC
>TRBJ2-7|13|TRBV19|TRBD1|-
CASSSTGGYEQYF
TGTGCCAGTAGTTCGACAGGGGGCTACGAGCAGTACTTC
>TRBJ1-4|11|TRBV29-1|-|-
CSGQQNEKLFF
TGCAGCGGACAGCAGAATGAAAAACTGTTTTTT
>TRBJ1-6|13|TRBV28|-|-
CASSRDTGSPLHF
TGTGCCAGCAGCAGGGACACGGGATCACCCCTCCACTTT
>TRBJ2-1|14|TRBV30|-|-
CAWGNRVSYNEQFF
TGTGCCTGGGGGAACAGGGTCTCCTACAATGAGCAGTTCTTC
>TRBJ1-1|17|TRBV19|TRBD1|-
CATLTRTGRRSNTEAFF
TGTGCCACCCTTACCCGGACAGGACGCCGAAGTAACACTGAAGCTTTCTTT
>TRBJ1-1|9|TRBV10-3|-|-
CAISEEAFF
TGTGCCATCAGTGAAGAGGCTTTCTTT
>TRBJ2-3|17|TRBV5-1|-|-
CASSLGGGDGTTDTQYF
TGCGCCAGCAGCTTGGGAGGCGGGGACGGAACCACAGATACGCAGTATTTT
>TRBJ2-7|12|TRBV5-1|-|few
CASSTGQYEQYF
TGCGCCAGCAGCACCGGACAATACGAGCAGTACTTC
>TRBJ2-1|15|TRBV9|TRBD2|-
CASSVPAGGRNEQFF
TGTGCCAGCAGCGTACCAGCGGGAGGTCGGAATGAGCAGTTCTTC
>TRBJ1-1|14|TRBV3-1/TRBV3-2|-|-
CASSQAGQNTEAFF
TGTGCCAGCAGCCAAGCGGGTCAGAACACTGAAGCTTTCTTT
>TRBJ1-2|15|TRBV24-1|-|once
CATSDLSGALSSYTF
TGTGCCACCAGTGATTTGTCAGGGGCGCTTTCTAGCTACACCTTC
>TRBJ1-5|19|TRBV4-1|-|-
CASSQPYGGQAWGNQPQHF
TGCGCCAGCAGCCAACCGTACGGGGGGCAGGCCTGGGGCAATCAGCCCCAGCATTTT
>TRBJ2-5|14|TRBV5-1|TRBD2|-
CASSFSGREETQYF
TGCGCCAGCAGTTTTAGCGGGAGAGAAGAGACCCAGTACTTC
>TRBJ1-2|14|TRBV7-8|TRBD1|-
CASSSDRENYGYTF
TGTGCCAGCAGCTCCGACAGGGAGAACTATGGCTACACCTTC
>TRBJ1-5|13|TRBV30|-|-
CAWSVRENQPQHF
TGTGCCTGGAGTGTACGGGAGAATCAGCCCCAGCATTTT
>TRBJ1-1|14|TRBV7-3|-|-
CASSPNAGVLEAFF
TGCGCCAGCAGCCCTAACGCAGGGGTCCTCGAAGCTTTCTTT
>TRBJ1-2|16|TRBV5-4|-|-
CASSLAGGLTNYGYTF
TGTGCCAGCAGCTTGGCGGGAGGCTTAACTAACTATGGCTACACCTTC
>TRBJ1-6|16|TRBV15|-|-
CATSRGRLLGDSPLHF
TGTGCCACCAGCAGAGGAAGACTCTTAGGGGATTCACCCCTCCACTTT
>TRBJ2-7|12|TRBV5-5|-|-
CASSFLNYEQYF
TGTGCCAGCAGCTTTCTAAACTACGAGCAGTACTTC
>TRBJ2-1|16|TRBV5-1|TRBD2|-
CASEASGSGVYNEQFF
TGCGCCAGCGAGGCTAGCGGGAGCGGGGTCTACAATGAGCAGTTCTTC
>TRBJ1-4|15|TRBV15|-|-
CATSRVVQGNEKLFF
TGTGCCACCAGCAGAGTGGTACAGGGTAATGAAAAACTGTTTTTT
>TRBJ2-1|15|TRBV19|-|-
CASRFSPSSYNEQFF
TGTGCCAGCCGGTTCTCGCCAAGCTCCTACAATGAGCAGTTCTTC
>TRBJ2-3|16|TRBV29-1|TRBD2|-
CSVAGLWRESTDTQYF
TGCAGCGTTGCAGGTCTTTGGCGGGAGAGCACAGATACGCAGTATTTT
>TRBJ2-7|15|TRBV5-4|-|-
CASSWWDSSSYEQYF
TGTGCCAGCAGCTGGTGGGACTCGAGCTCCTACGAGCAGTACTTC
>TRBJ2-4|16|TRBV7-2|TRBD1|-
CASSPPTGGPKNIQYF
TGTGCCAGCAGCCCACCTACAGGGGGACCCAAAAACATTCAGTACTTC
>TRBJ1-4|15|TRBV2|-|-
CASSEGPRGYEKLFF
TGTGCCAGCAGTGAAGGGCCCAGGGGTTATGAAAAACTGTTTTTT
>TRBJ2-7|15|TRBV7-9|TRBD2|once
CASSFGTSETYEQYF
TGTGCCAGCAGCTTTGGGACTAGCGAGACCTACGAGCAGTACTTC
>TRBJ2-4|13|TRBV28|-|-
CASSPPDRQPQYF
TGTGCCAGCAGTCCACCCGATCGACAACCTCAGTACTTC
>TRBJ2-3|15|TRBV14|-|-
CASSQEEEVTDTQYF
TGTGCCAGCAGCCAAGAGGAGGAGGTCACAGATACGCAGTATTTT
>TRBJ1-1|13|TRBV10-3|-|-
CAILGGMNTEAFF
TGTGCCATTTTAGGGGGAATGAACACTGAAGCTTTCTTT
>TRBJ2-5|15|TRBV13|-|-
CASSLGVGATKTQYF
TGTGCCAGCAGCTTAGGAGTAGGGGCAACGAAGACCCAGTACTTC
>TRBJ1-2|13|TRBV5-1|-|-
CASSLVSEDGYTF
TGCGCCAGCAGCTTGGTCAGTGAGGATGGCTACACCTTC
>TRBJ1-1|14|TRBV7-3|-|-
CASSPNAGVLEAFF
TGTGCCAGCAGCCCTAACGCAGGGGTCCTCGAAGCTTTCTTT
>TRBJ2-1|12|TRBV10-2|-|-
CASSEDGDEQFF
TGCGCCAGCAGTGAGGACGGGGATGAGCAGTTCTTC
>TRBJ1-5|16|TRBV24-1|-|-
CATSEGRGRLNQPQHF
TGTGCCACCAGTGAGGGGCGGGGCAGACTCAATCAGCCCCAGCATTTT
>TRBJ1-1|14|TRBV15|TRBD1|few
CATSRQGAGTEAFF
TGTGCCACCAGCAGACAGGGGGCAGGCACTGAAGCTTTCTTT
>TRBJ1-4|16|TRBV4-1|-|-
CASSHLGRDFNEKLFF
TGCGCCAGCAGCCACTTGGGCCGGGACTTTAATGAAAAACTGTTTTTT
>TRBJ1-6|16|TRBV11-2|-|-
CASSLYRPAGGSPLHF
TGTGCCAGCAGCTTATATCGTCCGGCCGGGGGATCACCCCTCCACTTT
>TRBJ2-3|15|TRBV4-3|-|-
CASSLEQGTTDTQYF
TGCGCCAGCAGCCTAGAACAGGGAACCACAGATACGCAGTATTTT
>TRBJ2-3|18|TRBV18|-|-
CASSPYNNLLAELSSEYF
TGTGCCAGCTCACCATATAATAACCTACTAGCAGAACTCTCTTCAGAGTATTTT
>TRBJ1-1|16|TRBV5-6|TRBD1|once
CASSLGQGWGNTEAFF
TGTGCCAGCAGCTTGGGACAGGGATGGGGTAACACTGAAGCTTTCTTT
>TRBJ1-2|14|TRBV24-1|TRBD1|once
CATSDGTVHYGYTF
TGTGCCACCAGTGATGGGACAGTTCACTATGGCTACACCTTC
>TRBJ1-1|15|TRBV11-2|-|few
CASNPFAGLYTEAFF
TGTGCCAGCAACCCCTTCGCGGGCCTCTACACTGAAGCTTTCTTT
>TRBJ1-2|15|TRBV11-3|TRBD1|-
CASSRRQGSGYGYTF
TGTGCCAGCAGCAGAAGACAGGGATCAGGGTATGGCTACACCTTC